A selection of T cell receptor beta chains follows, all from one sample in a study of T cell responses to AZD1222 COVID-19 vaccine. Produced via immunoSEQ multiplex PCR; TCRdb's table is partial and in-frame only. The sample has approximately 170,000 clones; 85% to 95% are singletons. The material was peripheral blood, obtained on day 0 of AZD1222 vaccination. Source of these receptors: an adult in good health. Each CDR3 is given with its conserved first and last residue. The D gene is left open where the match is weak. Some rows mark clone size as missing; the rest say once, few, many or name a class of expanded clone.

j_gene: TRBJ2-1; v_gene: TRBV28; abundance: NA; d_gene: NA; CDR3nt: TGTGCCAGCAGCCCGAGATACAGGCCCCGGCCGAGCTCCTACAATGAGCAGTTCTTC; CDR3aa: CASSPRYRPRPSSYNEQFF
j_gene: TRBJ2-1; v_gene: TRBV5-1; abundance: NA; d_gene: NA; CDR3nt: TGCGCCAGCGGCCCTGGACTCAACTCCTACAATGAGCAGTTCTTC; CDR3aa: CASGPGLNSYNEQFF
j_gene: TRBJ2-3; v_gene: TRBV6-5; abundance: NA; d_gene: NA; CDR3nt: TGTGCCAGCAGTTACGGGCGAGGGATTTCAGATACGCAGTATTTT; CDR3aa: CASSYGRGISDTQYF
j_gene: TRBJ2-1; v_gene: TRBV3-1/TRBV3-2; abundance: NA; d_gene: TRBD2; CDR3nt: TGTGCCAGCAGCCGACGGACTAGCGGGTGGAACCACAATGAGCAGTTCTTC; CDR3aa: CASSRRTSGWNHNEQFF
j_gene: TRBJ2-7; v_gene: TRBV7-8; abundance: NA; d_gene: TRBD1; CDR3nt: TGTGCCAGCAGCTTGAGGGAACCGGGACAGGGTTACGAGCAGTACTTC; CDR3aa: CASSLREPGQGYEQYF
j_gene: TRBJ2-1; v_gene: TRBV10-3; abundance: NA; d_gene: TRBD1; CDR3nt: TGTGCCATCAGTGAGTCTGCCCCAGGGGGCGGCTACAATGAGCAGTTCTTC; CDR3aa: CAISESAPGGGYNEQFF
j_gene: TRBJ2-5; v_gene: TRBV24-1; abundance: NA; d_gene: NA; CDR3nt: TGTGCCACCAGGGGGGGAGAGACCCAGTACTTC; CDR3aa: CATRGGETQYF
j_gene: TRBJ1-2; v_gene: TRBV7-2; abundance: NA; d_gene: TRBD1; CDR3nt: TGTGCCAGCAGCTCCGACACAGGGGTCCACTATGGCTACACCTTC; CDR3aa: CASSSDTGVHYGYTF
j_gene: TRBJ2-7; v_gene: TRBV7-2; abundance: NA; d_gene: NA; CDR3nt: TGTGCCAGCAGCTTAGCGGGAGGCTACGAGCAGTACTTC; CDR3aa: CASSLAGGYEQYF
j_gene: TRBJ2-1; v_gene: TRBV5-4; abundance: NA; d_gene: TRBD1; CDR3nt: TGTGCCAGCAGCTTGGGTTGGGACAGGGTTGTCAATGAGCAGTTCTTC; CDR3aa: CASSLGWDRVVNEQFF
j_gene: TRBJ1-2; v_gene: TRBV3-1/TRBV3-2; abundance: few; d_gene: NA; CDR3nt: TGTGCCAGCAGCCAAGCGTTGCGGGCTGGCTACACCTTC; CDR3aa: CASSQALRAGYTF
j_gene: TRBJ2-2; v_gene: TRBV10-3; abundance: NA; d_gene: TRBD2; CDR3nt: TGTGCCATCAGTGAGGTAGCGGGAGTTACCGGGGAGCTGTTTTTT; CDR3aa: CAISEVAGVTGELFF
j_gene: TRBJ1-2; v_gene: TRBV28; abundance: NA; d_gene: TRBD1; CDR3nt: TGTGCCAGCCGGACAGGGTTGACCTATGGCTACACCTTC; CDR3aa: CASRTGLTYGYTF
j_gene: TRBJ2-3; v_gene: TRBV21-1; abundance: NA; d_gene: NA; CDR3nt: TGTGCCAGCAGCAAATTGGGCCTAGATCGAGATACGCAGTATTTT; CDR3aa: CASSKLGLDRDTQYF
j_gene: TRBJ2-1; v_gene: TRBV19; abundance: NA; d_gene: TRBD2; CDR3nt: TGTGCCAGTAGTATGGCGGCGGGAGCGGGAGAGCAGTTCTTC; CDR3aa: CASSMAAGAGEQFF
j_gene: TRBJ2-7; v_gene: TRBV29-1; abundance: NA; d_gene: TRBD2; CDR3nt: TGCAGCGTTGTTGCGGGAGGCTACGAGCAGTACTTC; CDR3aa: CSVVAGGYEQYF
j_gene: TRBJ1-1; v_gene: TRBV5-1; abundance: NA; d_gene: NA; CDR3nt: TGCGCCAGCAGCTTGGCGGCAGGGAGCACTGAAGCTTTCTTT; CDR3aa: CASSLAAGSTEAFF
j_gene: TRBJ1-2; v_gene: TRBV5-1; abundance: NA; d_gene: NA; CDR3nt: TGCGCCAGCAGAACAGGCAGGGGTGACTATGGCTACACCTTC; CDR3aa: CASRTGRGDYGYTF
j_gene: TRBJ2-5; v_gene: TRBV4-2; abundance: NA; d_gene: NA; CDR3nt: TGTGCCAGCAGCCAAGAATTTCACGAACGAGGGTCTTGGAGAAGGGTGAACCAAGAGACCCAGTACTTC; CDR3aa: CASSQEFHERGSWRRVNQETQYF
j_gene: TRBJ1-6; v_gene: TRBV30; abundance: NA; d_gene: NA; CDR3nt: TGTGCCTGGAGTGTCAGCAGGGCGGGTGTTTGGTCACCCCTCCACTTT; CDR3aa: CAWSVSRAGVWSPLHF
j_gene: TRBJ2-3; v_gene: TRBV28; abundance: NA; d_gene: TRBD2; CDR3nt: TGTGCCAGCAGTTTACCGGGACTAGCGGGAGTAACAGATACGCAGTATTTT; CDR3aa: CASSLPGLAGVTDTQYF
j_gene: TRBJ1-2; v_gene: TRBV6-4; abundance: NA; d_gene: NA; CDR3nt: TGTGCCAGCAGTCCAACAGCAAGTGGGTGGAATGGCTACACCTTC; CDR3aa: CASSPTASGWNGYTF
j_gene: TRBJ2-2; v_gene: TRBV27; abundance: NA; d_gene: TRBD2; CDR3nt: TGTGCCTGTCCCCCCCTGGCCGGGACTAGCGGACGAACGGGTACCGGGGAGCTGTTTTTT; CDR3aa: CACPPLAGTSGRTGTGELFF
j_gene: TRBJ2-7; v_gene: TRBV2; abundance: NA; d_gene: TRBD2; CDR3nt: TGTGCCAGCAGTGGGGTATCGATAGGGACTAGCGATCTCGAGCAGTACTTC; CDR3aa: CASSGVSIGTSDLEQYF
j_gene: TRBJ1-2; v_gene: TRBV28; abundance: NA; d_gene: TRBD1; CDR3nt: TGTGCCAGCAGCGCGGACAGGGACTATGGCTACACCTTC; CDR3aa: CASSADRDYGYTF
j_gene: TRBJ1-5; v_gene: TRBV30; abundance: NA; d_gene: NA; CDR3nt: TGTGCCTGGAGCCAGCTCCTCCAAGGCAGGACCAATCAGCCCCAGCATTTT; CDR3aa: CAWSQLLQGRTNQPQHF
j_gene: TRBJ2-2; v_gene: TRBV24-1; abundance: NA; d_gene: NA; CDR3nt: TGTGCCACCAGTGATTTGCCAGGGCCCCACGGGGAGCTGTTTTTT; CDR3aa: CATSDLPGPHGELFF
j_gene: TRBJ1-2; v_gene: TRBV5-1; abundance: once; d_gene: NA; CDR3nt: TGCGCCAGCAGCTTCGGACAGCCGATAGCTAACTATGGCTACACCTTC; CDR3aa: CASSFGQPIANYGYTF
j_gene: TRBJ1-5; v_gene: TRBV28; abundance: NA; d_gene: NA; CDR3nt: TGTGCCAGCAGTAGCCAGGGCTATAGCAATCAGCCCCAGCATTTT; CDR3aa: CASSSQGYSNQPQHF
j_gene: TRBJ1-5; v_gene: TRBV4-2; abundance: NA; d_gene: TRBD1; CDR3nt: TGTGCCAGCAGCCAATCCGGGACAGAAGGGGTCCAGCCCCAGCATTTT; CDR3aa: CASSQSGTEGVQPQHF
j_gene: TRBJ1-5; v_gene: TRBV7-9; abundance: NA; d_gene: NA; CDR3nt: TGTGCCAGCAGCCCATCTGGCGGTCCTGATAGCAATCAGCCCCAGCATTTT; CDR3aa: CASSPSGGPDSNQPQHF
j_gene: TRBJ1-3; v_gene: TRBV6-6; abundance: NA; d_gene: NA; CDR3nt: TGTGCCAGCAGATCAACAGGAAACACCATATATTTT; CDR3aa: CASRSTGNTIYF
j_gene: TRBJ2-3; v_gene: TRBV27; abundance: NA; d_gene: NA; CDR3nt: TGTGCCAGCAGTTTATTTGATTCCACAGATACGCAGTATTTT; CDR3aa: CASSLFDSTDTQYF
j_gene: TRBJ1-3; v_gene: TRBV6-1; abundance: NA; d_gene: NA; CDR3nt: TGTGCCAGCAGTGAAGCTTCGGGGTGGGGAAACACCATATATTTT; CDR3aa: CASSEASGWGNTIYF
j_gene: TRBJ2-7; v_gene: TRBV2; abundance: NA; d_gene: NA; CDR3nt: TGTGCCAGCAGTGATCGTACGTGGGAGGACGACGAGCAGTACTTC; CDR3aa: CASSDRTWEDDEQYF
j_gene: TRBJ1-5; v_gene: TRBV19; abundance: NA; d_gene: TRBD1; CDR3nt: TGTGCCAGTAGTATGATCGACAGGGGGTTGAATCAGCCCCAGCATTTT; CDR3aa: CASSMIDRGLNQPQHF
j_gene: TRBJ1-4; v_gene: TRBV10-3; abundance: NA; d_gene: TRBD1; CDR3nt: TGTGCCATCAGTACCACAGGGGGAGCAACTAATGAAAAACTGTTTTTT; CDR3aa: CAISTTGGATNEKLFF
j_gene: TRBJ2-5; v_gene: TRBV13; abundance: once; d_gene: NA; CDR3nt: TGTGCCAGCAGCTTAGGTGTGGGCCAGTCACAAGAGACCCAGTACTTC; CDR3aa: CASSLGVGQSQETQYF
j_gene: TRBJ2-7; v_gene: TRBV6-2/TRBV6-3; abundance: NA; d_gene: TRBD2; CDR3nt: TGTGCCAGCAGTTACCCCGGGAGGTGGTTGTACGAGCAGTACTTC; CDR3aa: CASSYPGRWLYEQYF
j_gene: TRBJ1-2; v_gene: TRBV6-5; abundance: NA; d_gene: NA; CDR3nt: TGTGCCAGCAGTTTCGAGGGGAATGCTAACTATGGCTACACCTTC; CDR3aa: CASSFEGNANYGYTF
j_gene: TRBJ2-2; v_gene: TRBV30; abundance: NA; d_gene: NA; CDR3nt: TGTGCCTGGAGATGGGAGGTGGAGACCGGGGAGCTGTTTTTT; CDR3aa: CAWRWEVETGELFF
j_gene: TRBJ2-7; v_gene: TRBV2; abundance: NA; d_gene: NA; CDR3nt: TGTGCCAGCAGGGAGCCAGTGTTTCTCTCCGAGCAGTACTTC; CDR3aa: CASREPVFLSEQYF
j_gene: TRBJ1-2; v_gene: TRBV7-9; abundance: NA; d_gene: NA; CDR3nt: TGTGCCAGCAGTACCGGGGAGGGACTAGAGAGTGGCTACACCTTC; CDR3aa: CASSTGEGLESGYTF
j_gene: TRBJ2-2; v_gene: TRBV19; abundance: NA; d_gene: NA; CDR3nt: TGTGCCAGTACCACGGACAGGAACACCGGGGAGCTGTTTTTT; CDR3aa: CASTTDRNTGELFF
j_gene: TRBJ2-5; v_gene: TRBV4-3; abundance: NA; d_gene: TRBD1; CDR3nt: TGCGCCAGCAGCCGAGGGACAGGGAGAGGAGAGACCCAGTACTTC; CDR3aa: CASSRGTGRGETQYF
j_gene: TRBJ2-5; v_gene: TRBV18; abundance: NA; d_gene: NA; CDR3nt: TGTGCCAGCTCACCTGGACAGAAAGAGACCCAGTACTTC; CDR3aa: CASSPGQKETQYF
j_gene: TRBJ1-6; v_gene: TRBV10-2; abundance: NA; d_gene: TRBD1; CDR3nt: TGCGCCAGCAGGGACCGGGACAGGGAAAGTCGGCATTCACCCCTCCACTTT; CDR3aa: CASRDRDRESRHSPLHF
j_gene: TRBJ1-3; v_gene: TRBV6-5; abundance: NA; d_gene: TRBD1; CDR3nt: TGTGCCAGCAGTACCGGACAGGCAAACACCATATATTTT; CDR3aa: CASSTGQANTIYF
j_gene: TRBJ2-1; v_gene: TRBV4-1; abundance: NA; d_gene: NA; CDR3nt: TGCGCCAGCAGCCCCGACGGGTGGGCCTACAATGAGCAGTTCTTC; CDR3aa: CASSPDGWAYNEQFF
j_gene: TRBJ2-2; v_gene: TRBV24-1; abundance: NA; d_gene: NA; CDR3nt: TGTGCCACCAGTGATCCATCGACAGAGTTCGCGAACACCGGGGAGCTGTTTTTT; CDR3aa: CATSDPSTEFANTGELFF
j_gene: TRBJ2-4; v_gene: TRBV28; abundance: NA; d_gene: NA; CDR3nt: TGTGCCATCAGCCCCAGGGGCGGAGCCAAAAACATTCAGTACTTC; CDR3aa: CAISPRGGAKNIQYF
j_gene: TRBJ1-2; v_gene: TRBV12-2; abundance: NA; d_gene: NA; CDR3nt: TGTGCAAGTCGCTCACTGGATACAGGGAACTATGGCTACACCTTC; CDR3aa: CASRSLDTGNYGYTF
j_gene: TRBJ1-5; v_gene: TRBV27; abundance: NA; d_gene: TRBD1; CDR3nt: TGTGCCAGCAGTTTAGTTCAGGGGGCCTGGCAGCCCCAGCATTTT; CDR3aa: CASSLVQGAWQPQHF
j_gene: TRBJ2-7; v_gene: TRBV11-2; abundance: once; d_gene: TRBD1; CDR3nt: TGTGCCAGCAGTACCTGGGGACAGGGTTTCGAAGAGCAGTACTTC; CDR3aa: CASSTWGQGFEEQYF